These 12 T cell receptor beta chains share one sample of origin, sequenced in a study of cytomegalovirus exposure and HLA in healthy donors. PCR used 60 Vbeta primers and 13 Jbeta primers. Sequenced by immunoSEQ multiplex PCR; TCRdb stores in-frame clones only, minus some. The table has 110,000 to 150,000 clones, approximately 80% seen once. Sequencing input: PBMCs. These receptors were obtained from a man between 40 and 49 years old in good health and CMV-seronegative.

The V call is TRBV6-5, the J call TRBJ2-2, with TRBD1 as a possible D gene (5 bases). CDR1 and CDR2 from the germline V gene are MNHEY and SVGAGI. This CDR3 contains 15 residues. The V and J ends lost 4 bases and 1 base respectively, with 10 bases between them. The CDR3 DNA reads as TGTGCCAGCAGTTCGGACACTTGGAACACCGGGGAGCTGTTTTTT. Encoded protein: CASSSDTWNTGELFF.

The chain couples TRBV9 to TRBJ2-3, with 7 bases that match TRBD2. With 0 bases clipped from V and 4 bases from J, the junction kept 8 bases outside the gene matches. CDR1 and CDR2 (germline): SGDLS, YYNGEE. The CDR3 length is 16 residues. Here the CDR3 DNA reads TGTGCCAGCAGCGTAGCCTCGGGGGGTCTAGCAGATACGCAGTATTTT. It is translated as CASSVASGGLADTQYF.

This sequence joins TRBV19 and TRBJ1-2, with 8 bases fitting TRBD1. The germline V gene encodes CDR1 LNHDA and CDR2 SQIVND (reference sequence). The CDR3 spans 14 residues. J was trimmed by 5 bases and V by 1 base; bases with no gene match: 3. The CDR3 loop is CASSIGQGSYGYTF. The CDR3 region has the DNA TGTGCCAGTAGTATAGGACAGGGGAGTTATGGCTACACCTTC.

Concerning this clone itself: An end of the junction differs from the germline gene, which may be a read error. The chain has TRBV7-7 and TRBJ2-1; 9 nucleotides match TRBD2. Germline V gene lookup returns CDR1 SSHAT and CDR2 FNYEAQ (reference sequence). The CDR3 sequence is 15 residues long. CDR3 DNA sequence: TGTGCTAGCAGCTTAGACGCGGGGGGGCTAGGGGAGCAGTTCTTC. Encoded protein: CASSLDAGGLGEQFF.

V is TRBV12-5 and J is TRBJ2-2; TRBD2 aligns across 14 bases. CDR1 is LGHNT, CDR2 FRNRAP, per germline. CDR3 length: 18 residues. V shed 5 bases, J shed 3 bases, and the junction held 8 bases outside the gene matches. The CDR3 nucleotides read TGTGCTAGTGGTCAGACTAGCGGGGGGGCCATTTACACCGGGGAGCTGTTTTTT. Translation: CASGQTSGGAIYTGELFF.

CDR3 region: CSVVGPGVMNTEAFF. CDR3 coding DNA: TGCAGCGTTGTTGGGCCCGGGGTCATGAACACTGAAGCTTTCTTT. This sequence joins TRBV29-1 and TRBJ1-1; D is undetermined. V lost 4 bases and J 0 bases, leaving 15 bases between the germline ends. The germline V gene encodes CDR1 SQVTM and CDR2 ANQGSEA. This CDR3 contains 15 residues.

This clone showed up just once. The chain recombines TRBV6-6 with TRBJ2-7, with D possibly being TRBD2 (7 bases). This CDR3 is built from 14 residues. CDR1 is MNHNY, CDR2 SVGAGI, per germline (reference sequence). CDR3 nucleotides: TGTACCACCTCCAGGCGGGGGCGGTCCTACGAGCAGTACTTC. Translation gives CTTSRRGRSYEQYF.

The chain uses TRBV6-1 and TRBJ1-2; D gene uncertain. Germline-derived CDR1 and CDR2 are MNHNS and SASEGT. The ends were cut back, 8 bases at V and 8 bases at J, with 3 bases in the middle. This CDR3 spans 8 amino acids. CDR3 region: CASPGYTF. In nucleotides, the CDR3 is TGTGCCAGCCCGGGCTACACCTTC.

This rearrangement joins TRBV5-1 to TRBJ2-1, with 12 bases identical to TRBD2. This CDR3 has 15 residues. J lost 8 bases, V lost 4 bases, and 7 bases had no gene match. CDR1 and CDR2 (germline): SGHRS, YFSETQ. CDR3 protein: CASSPLAGGPHEQFF. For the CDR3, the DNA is TGCGCCAGCAGCCCGCTAGCGGGGGGGCCCCATGAGCAGTTCTTC.

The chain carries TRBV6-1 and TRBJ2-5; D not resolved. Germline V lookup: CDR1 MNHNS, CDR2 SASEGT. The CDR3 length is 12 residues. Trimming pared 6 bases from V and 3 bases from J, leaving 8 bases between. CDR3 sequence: CASSILEETQYF. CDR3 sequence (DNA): TGTGCCAGCAGCATCCTAGAAGAGACCCAGTACTTC.

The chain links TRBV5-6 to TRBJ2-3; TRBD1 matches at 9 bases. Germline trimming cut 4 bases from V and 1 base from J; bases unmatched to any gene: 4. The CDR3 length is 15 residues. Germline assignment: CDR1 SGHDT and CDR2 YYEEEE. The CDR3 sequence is CASSGTGLGTDTQYF. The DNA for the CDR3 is TGTGCCAGCAGCGGGACAGGGCTTGGCACAGATACGCAGTATTTT.

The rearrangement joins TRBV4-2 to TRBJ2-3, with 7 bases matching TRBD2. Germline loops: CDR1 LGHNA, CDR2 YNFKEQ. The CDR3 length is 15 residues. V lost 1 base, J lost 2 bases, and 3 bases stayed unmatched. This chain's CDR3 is CASSQAGGSTDTQYF. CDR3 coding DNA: TGTGCCAGCAGCCAAGCCGGGGGGTCCACAGATACGCAGTATTTT.